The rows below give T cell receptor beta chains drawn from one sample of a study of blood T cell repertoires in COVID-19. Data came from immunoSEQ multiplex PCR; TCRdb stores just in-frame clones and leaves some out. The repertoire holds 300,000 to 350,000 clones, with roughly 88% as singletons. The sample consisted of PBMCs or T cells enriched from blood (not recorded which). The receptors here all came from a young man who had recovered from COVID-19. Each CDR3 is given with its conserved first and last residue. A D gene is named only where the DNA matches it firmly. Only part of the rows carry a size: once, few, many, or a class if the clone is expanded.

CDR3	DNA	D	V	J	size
CASSSGGGGYEQYF	TGTGCCAGCAGTTCCGGGGGTGGTGGATACGAGCAGTACTTC	NA	TRBV6-2/TRBV6-3	TRBJ2-7	NA
CASSFLTGKGYNEQFF	TGTGCCAGCAGCTTCCTCACAGGGAAAGGTTACAATGAGCAGTTCTTC	NA	TRBV28	TRBJ2-1	NA
CSVDGSYNEQFF	TGCAGCGTTGATGGGAGCTACAATGAGCAGTTCTTC	NA	TRBV29-1	TRBJ2-1	NA
CASSPLTETYEQYF	TGTGCCAGCAGCCCCCTGACGGAGACCTACGAGCAGTACTTC	NA	TRBV11-2	TRBJ2-7	NA
CASSETVGAGGTLWNTEAFF	TGTGCCAGCAGTGAAACAGTAGGAGCAGGGGGCACCCTATGGAACACTGAAGCTTTCTTT	TRBD1	TRBV6-1	TRBJ1-1	NA
CASSRTGESEKLFF	TGTGCCAGCAGTAGGACAGGGGAGAGTGAAAAACTGTTTTTT	TRBD1	TRBV6-4	TRBJ1-4	NA
CATNQGLGTNEKLFF	TGTGCCACTAACCAGGGTCTAGGAACTAATGAAAAACTGTTTTTT	NA	TRBV19	TRBJ1-4	NA
CASSLARTGRNEQYF	TGTGCCAGCAGCTTGGCCCGGACAGGGAGGAACGAGCAGTACTTC	TRBD1	TRBV5-4	TRBJ2-7	NA
CASSRLPPGQGGETQYF	TGCGCCAGCAGCAGGCTTCCCCCGGGACAGGGGGGGGAGACCCAGTACTTC	TRBD1	TRBV5-1	TRBJ2-5	NA
CASSLGTGAYEQYF	TGTGCCAGCAGCTTGGGGACAGGGGCCTACGAGCAGTACTTC	TRBD1	TRBV5-8	TRBJ2-7	NA
CATGSMTRGGPVSEQFF	TGTGCCACCGGGTCAATGACGCGGGGGGGCCCGGTTAGTGAGCAGTTCTTC	TRBD2	TRBV19	TRBJ2-1	NA
CASSQDLVTSGAYNEQFF	TGTGCCAGCAGCCAAGATCTGGTAACTAGCGGGGCGTACAATGAGCAGTTCTTC	TRBD2	TRBV3-1/TRBV3-2	TRBJ2-1	once
CASSVGPGQGAYEQYF	TGTGCCAGCAGCGTAGGCCCGGGACAGGGGGCCTACGAGCAGTACTTC	TRBD1	TRBV9	TRBJ2-7	NA
CASTDFTRGEQYF	TGTGCCAGCACCGACTTTACGCGCGGCGAGCAGTACTTC	NA	TRBV2	TRBJ2-7	NA
CASSQVEGAEGNTIYF	TGTGCCAGCAGCCAAGTTGAGGGGGCGGAGGGAAACACCATATATTTT	TRBD1	TRBV4-2	TRBJ1-3	NA
CASSSWTGQLNTGELFF	TGTGCCAGCAGCTCTTGGACAGGACAATTGAACACCGGGGAGCTGTTTTTT	TRBD1	TRBV7-9	TRBJ2-2	once
CASSDSAGSGQPQHF	TGTGCCAGCAGTGACTCAGCAGGGTCGGGTCAGCCCCAGCATTTT	NA	TRBV6-4	TRBJ1-5	once
CASTSEGYGYTF	TGCGCCAGCACTTCCGAGGGCTATGGCTACACCTTC	NA	TRBV5-1	TRBJ1-2	NA
CAWSVGTRRTQYF	TGTGCCTGGAGTGTAGGGACTAGAAGGACCCAGTACTTC	TRBD2	TRBV30	TRBJ2-5	NA
CASSYHTGGETNEKLFF	TGTGCCAGCAGTTACCACACAGGGGGCGAGACTAATGAAAAACTGTTTTTT	TRBD1	TRBV28	TRBJ1-4	once
CASSPRGLETQYF	TGTGCCAGCTCACCACGAGGGTTAGAGACCCAGTACTTC	NA	TRBV18	TRBJ2-5	NA
CASRRSGRGEETQYF	TGTGCCAGTAGGAGGTCGGGGCGGGGCGAGGAGACCCAGTACTTC	NA	TRBV19	TRBJ2-5	NA
CASRRTSGGAGAETQYF	TGCGCCAGCAGACGGACTAGCGGGGGGGCCGGGGCGGAGACCCAGTACTTC	TRBD2	TRBV5-1	TRBJ2-5	NA
CASTTGLADPREFF	TGTGCCAGCACTACAGGACTAGCGGATCCTAGGGAGTTCTTC	TRBD2	TRBV3-1/TRBV3-2	TRBJ2-1	NA
CASSLGQGGGNEQFF	TGTGCCAGCAGCCTGGGACAGGGTGGGGGCAATGAGCAGTTCTTC	TRBD1	TRBV7-9	TRBJ2-1	NA
CASSPTSGVYNEQFF	TGTGCCAGCAGTCCTACTAGCGGGGTATACAATGAGCAGTTCTTC	TRBD2	TRBV6-5	TRBJ2-1	NA
CASSRGQANEKLFF	TGTGCCAGCAGCAGGGGTCAAGCAAATGAAAAACTGTTTTTT	NA	TRBV11-2	TRBJ1-4	once
CATQPGQGETQYF	TGTGCCACTCAACCGGGACAGGGGGAGACCCAGTACTTC	TRBD1	TRBV28	TRBJ2-5	NA
CASSTQGATNEKLFF	TGTGCCAGTAGTACTCAGGGCGCAACTAATGAAAAACTGTTTTTT	NA	TRBV19	TRBJ1-4	NA
CAWSAYSSSYNSPLHF	TGTGCCTGGAGTGCGTACAGTAGCTCCTATAATTCACCCCTCCACTTT	NA	TRBV30	TRBJ1-6	few
CASRAGTSGGAVF	TGTGCCAGCAGAGCCGGGACTAGCGGGGGGGCCGTCTTC	TRBD2	TRBV12-3/TRBV12-4	TRBJ2-1	NA
CASSLRGLSYEQYF	TGTGCCAGCAGTCTCAGGGGGCTGTCCTACGAGCAGTACTTC	TRBD1	TRBV28	TRBJ2-7	NA
CASSPGTGGANTGELFF	TGTGCCAGCAGTCCCGGGACAGGGGGTGCGAACACCGGGGAGCTGTTTTTT	TRBD1	TRBV27	TRBJ2-2	NA
CASSRTTGQQPQHF	TGTGCCAGCAGTCGAACGACAGGGCAACAGCCCCAGCATTTT	TRBD1	TRBV6-5	TRBJ1-5	NA
CASSFILGQGVYEQYF	TGTGCCAGCAGTTTTATACTGGGACAGGGAGTATACGAGCAGTACTTC	TRBD1	TRBV27	TRBJ2-7	NA
CASSVASFNEQFF	TGTGCCAGCAGTGTGGCTAGCTTCAATGAGCAGTTCTTC	NA	TRBV2	TRBJ2-1	NA
CASSQDQDGLNEKLFF	TGTGCCAGCAGCCAAGATCAAGACGGACTTAATGAAAAACTGTTTTTT	NA	TRBV4-2	TRBJ1-4	NA
CASSYEGVNTGELFF	TGTGCCAGCAGTTACGAGGGGGTAAACACCGGGGAGCTGTTTTTT	NA	TRBV6-5	TRBJ2-2	many
CASGPDRSAEAFF	TGTGCCAGCGGTCCCGACAGGTCCGCTGAAGCTTTCTTT	NA	TRBV9	TRBJ1-1	NA
CASSGDRMNTEAFF	TGTGCCAGCAGTGGAGACAGAATGAACACTGAAGCTTTCTTT	NA	TRBV2	TRBJ1-1	few
CASSPTRAEQPQHF	TGTGCCAGCAGCCCTACCAGGGCCGAACAGCCCCAGCATTTT	NA	TRBV3-1/TRBV3-2	TRBJ1-5	NA
CASSSPSTRSLEQYF	TGTGCCAGCAGTTCCCCCTCGACACGATCCCTCGAGCAGTACTTC	NA	TRBV27	TRBJ2-7	NA